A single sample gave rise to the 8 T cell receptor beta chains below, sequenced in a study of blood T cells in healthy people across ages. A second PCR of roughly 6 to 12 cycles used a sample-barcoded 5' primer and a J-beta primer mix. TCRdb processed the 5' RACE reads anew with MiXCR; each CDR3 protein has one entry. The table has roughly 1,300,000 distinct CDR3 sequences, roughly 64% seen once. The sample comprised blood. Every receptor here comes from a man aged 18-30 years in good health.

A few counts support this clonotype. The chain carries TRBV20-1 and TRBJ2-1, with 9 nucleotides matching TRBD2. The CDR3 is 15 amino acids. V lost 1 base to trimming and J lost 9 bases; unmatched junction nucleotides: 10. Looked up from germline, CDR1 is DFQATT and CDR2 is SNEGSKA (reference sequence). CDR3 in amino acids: CSARGGGRAFGEQFF. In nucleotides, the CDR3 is TGCAGTGCTAGAGGTGGCGGGAGGGCGTTCGGTGAGCAGTTCTTC.

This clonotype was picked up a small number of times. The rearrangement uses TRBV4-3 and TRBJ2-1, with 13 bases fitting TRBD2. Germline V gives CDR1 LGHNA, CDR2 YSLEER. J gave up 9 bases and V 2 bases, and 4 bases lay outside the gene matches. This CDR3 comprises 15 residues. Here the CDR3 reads CASSQTGTSGAEQFF. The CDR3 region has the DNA TGCGCCAGCAGCCAAACAGGGACTAGCGGGGCTGAGCAGTTCTTC.

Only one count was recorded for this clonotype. CDR3 DNA: TGTGCCTGGACCTTCACAGGGGGCAACACTGAAGCTTTCTTT. This sequence encodes CAWTFTGGNTEAFF. The chain combines TRBV30 with TRBJ1-1; 9 bases align to TRBD1. V was clipped by 4 bases and J by 2 bases; unmatched bases: 5. The CDR3 is made up of 14 amino acids. The germline V gene encodes CDR1 GTSNPN and CDR2 SVGIG (reference sequence).

As DNA, the CDR3 is TGCAGCGTCGGGGGACTAGCGAGGTACGAGCAGTACTTC. It translates to CSVGGLARYEQYF. The rearrangement links TRBV29-1 to TRBJ2-7; 10 nucleotides agree with TRBD2. CDR1 is SQVTM, CDR2 ANQGSEA, per germline. V trimming: 6 bases; J trimming: 4 bases; junction bases outside the gene matches: 6. This CDR3 region has 13 residues.

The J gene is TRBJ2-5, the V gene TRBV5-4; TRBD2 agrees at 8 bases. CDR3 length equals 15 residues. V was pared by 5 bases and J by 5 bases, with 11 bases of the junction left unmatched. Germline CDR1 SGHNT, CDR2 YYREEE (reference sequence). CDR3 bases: TGTGCCAGCAGTCCAGCGAGCGGGGGCTATGAGACCCAGTACTTC. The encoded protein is CASSPASGGYETQYF.

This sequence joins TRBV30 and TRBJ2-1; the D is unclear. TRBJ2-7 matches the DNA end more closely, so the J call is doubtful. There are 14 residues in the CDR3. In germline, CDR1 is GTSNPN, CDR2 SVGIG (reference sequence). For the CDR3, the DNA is TGTGCCTGTCAAGGTGGTTCAGGATCCTACGAGCAGTACTTC. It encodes CACQGGSGSYEQYF.

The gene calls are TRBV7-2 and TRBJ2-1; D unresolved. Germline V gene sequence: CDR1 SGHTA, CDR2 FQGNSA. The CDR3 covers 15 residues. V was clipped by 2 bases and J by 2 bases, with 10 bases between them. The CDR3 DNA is TGTGCCAGCAGCTTATTATCAGAAGCCTACAATGAGCAGTTCTTC. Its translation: CASSLLSEAYNEQFF.

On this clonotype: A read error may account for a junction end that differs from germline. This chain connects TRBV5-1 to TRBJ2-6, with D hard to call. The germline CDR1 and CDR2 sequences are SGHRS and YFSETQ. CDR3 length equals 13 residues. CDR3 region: CASIGTGANVLTF. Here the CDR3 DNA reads TGTGCCAGCATAGGAACTGGGGCCAACGTCCTGACTTTC. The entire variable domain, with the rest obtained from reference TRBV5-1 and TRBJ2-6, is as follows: KAGVTQTPRYLIKTRGQQVTLSCSPISGHRSVSWYQQTPGQGLQFLFEYFSETQRNKGNFPGRFSGRQFSNSRSEMNVSTLELGDSALYLCASIGTGANVLTFGAGSRLTVL.